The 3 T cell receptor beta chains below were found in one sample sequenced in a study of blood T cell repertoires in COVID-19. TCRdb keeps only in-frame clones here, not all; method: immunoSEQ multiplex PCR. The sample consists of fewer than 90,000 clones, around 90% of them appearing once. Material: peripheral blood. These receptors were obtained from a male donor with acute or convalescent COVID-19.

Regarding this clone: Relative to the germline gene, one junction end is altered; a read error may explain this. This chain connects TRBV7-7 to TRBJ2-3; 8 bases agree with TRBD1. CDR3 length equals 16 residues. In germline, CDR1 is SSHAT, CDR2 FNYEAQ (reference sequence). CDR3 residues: CASSLGSDRGTDTQYF. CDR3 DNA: TGTGCTAGCAGCTTAGGGTCGGACAGGGGCACAGATACGCAGTATTTT. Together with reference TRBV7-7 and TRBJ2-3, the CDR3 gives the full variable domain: GAGVSQSPRYKVTKRGQDVTLRCDPISSHATLYWYQQALGQGPEFLTYFNYEAQPDKSGLPSDRFSAERPEGSISTLTIQRTEQRDSAMYRCASSLGSDRGTDTQYFGPGTRLTVL.

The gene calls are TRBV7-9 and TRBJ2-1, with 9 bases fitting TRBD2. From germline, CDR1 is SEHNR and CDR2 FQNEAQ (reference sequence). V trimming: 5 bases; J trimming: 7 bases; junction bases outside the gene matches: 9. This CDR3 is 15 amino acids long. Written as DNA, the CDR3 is TGTGCCAGCAGCCGTCCGGGACTAGCTCTGAATGAGCAGTTCTTC. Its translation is CASSRPGLALNEQFF. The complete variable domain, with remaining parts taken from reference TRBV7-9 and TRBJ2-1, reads DTGVSQNPRHKITKRGQNVTFRCDPISEHNRLYWYRQTLGQGPEFLTYFQNEAQLEKSRLLSDRFSAERPKGSFSTLEIQRTEQGDSAMYLCASSRPGLALNEQFFGPGTRLTVL.

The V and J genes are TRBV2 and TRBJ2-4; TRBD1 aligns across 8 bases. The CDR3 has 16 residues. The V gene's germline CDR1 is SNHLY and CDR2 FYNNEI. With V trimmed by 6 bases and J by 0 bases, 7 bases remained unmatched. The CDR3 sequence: CASRRTGRLAKNIQYF. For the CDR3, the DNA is TGTGCCAGCAGGCGGACAGGGCGACTAGCCAAAAACATTCAGTACTTC.